This T cell receptor beta chain was recorded in a study of blood T cell repertoires in COVID-19. Whole-study context: Samples came from the United States, Italy and Spain, spanning acute and convalescent COVID-19.

In its sample, this clone was seen many times. The ends lost 3 bases at V and 2 bases at J; junction bases unmatched: 14. CDR1 is SGHRS, CDR2 YFSETQ, per germline. The CDR3 has 18 residues. Per the study methods: Reference gene primer amplification gave nucleated cell count estimates. Using immunoSEQ multiplex PCR, the repertoire was profiled, and TCRdb retains in-frame clones only, with some absent. V, J and clone size are those of that table, while D and trimming were read from the DNA. The sample has approximately 150,000 clones, around 83% seen once; the top ten hold 7% to 10%. The material sequenced was peripheral blood. This receptor was identified in an older woman with acute or convalescent COVID-19. The chain recombines TRBV5-1 with TRBJ1-1, with 9 bases matching TRBD1. Here the CDR3 DNA reads TGCGCCAGCAGCTCTTTTGGACAGGGGACCCCTGAAAACACTGAAGCTTTCTTT. This encodes CASSSFGQGTPENTEAFF.